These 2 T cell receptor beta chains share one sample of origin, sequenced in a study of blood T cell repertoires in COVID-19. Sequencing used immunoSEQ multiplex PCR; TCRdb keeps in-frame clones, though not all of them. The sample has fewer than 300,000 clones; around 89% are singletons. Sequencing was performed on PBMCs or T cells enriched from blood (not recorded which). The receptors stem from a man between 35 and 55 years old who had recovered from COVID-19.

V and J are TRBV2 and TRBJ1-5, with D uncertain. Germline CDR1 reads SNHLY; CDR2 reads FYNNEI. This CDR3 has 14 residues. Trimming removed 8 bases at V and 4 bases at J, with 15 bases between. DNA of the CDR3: TGTGCCAGCGGTGCCAGTTACATTAATCAGCCCCAGCATTTT. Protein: CASGASYINQPQHF.

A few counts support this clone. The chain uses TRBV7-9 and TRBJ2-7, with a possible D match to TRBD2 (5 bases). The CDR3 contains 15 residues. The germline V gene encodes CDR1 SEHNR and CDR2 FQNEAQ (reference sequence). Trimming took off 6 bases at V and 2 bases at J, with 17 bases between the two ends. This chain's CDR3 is CASRLVSSDAYEQYF. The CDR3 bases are TGTGCCAGCAGACTAGTTTCGAGTGACGCCTACGAGCAGTACTTC. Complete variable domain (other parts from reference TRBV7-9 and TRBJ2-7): DTGVSQNPRHKITKRGQNVTFRCDPISEHNRLYWYRQTLGQGPEFLTYFQNEAQLEKSRLLSDRFSAERPKGSFSTLEIQRTEQGDSAMYLCASRLVSSDAYEQYFGPGTRLTVT.